The present TCR beta chain was sequenced within a study of identifying expanded T cells in peripheral blood (dated by TCRdb to about 2019). Background on the whole study: Separate aliquots of the same genomic DNA pool were sequenced to produce technical replicates, and four replicates were compared in pairs. The paper's findings and limits, for the study overall: Variance in clone template counts between approximately 2-week samples significantly increased with total template count across all healthy donors. The authors expected biological variance in healthy repertoires might increase further over much longer intervals such as months to years. The binomial model flagged approximately 1.2 differentially abundant clones between technical replicates, compared with around 15 over around 2 weeks and 19 over around four weeks. Both the number of clones called differentially abundant and the false-positive rate were significantly reduced by the beta-binomial model across all healthy-donor time intervals.

During the collection period, no immune events, such as infections, were documented for the healthy donors. To calibrate time-dependent variance in a beta-binomial model of T-cell clone differential abundance, blood repertoires from healthy donors were used as a training cohort. There were about 10 healthy donors in the training cohort, of whom 3 were female and 7 were male. On average the donors were about 40 years old, and their ages spanned roughly 29 to 64 years. Whole blood was collected from each healthy donor at three time points spaced approximately 2 weeks apart and obtained from a commercial supplier. For immunosequencing, genomic DNA was extracted from unsorted whole blood. CDR1 and CDR2, per the germline V gene (reference sequence), are MNHEY and SMNVEV. There are 18 amino acids in the CDR3, from cysteine to phenylalanine inclusive. CDR3 DNA only is kept here, 54 bases in frame from base 1. Trimmed from V: 5 bases; trimmed from J: 9 bases; junction bases lacking a gene match: 17.

As for this clone: It has no known antigen specificity. No clone much larger than this one lies a single base away; base qualities are absent.

The immunoSEQ Assay, which uses bias-controlled multiplex PCR amplification of genomic DNA, was used to profile TCRbeta CDR3 regions. As for the authors' bioinformatics: The absolute abundance of each unique TCRbeta CDR3 region was quantified after sequences were collapsed and filtered. Two models were used to test differential abundance: a binomial model (Fisher-equivalent) and a beta-binomial model that adds time-dependent variance fitted from healthy donors. Clones with fewer than 5 combined templates were removed, and a clone was called differentially abundant if the clone's Benjamini-Hochberg FDR was below 0.01. In the beta-binomial model, variance was expressed as a function of the total template count across the two samples, in the form v = (b*log(k)+a)^2. In TCRdb, the immuneACCESS table is reduced to in-frame sequences with V and J assigned. These tables do not hold every clone; where another copy was compared, an unresolved V gene accounts for under half, and the others remain unexplained. The V and J calls and clone size are taken from that table; D and trimming were inferred from the DNA. Within this sample are 75,000 to 95,000 clones, with 70% to 90% of them counted one time only. Less than 9.5% of the sample belongs to the ten largest clones.

The rearranged chain carries TRBV27 and TRBJ1-6; 9 bases in the junction line up with TRBD1. Material: blood. The receptor's source is a person aged 18 to 75 in good health. The CDR3: CASSAEPRATGGSSPLHF. The nucleotide sequence is given as TGTGCCAGCAGTGCTGAACCCCGGGCAACAGGGGGCAGTTCACCCCTCCACTTT.